Following are 21 T cell receptor beta chains from one sample sequenced in a study of shared clonotypes between healthy human individuals. Naive CD8 cells lacked CD45RO and underwent positive selection for CCR7, leaving out terminally differentiated effector memory CD45RA+ cells. Sequenced by immunoSEQ multiplex PCR; TCRdb stores in-frame clones only, minus some. The sample consists of around 2.1 million clones, just over 90% of them appearing once. The sequenced sample was naive CD8+ T cells from PBMCs. All receptors come from a man aged 18-30 years in good health. Some clones in this sample may be carry-over from other donors' samples.

This clone was counted a single time. CDR3 DNA: TGTGCCAGCAGACCCGGACGGCTATCGAACACCGGGGAGCTGTTTTTT. Translated: CASRPGRLSNTGELFF. V is TRBV27 and J is TRBJ2-2, with unresolved D. V shed 6 bases and J shed 0 bases, with 14 bases lying between them. From germline, CDR1 is MNHEY and CDR2 SMNVEV (reference sequence). The CDR3 has 16 residues.

The V call is TRBV9, the J call TRBJ2-2; 8 nucleotides match TRBD1. CDR1 SGDLS and CDR2 YYNGEE come from the germline V gene. V was pared by 1 base and J by 0 bases, with 5 bases of the junction left unmatched. The CDR3 extends over 17 amino acids. The CDR3 reads CASSVSRGPSNTGELFF. The CDR3, as DNA: TGTGCCAGCAGCGTAAGCAGGGGGCCGTCGAACACCGGGGAGCTGTTTTTT.

The chain combines TRBV29-1 with TRBJ2-2, with D tentatively TRBD2 (6 bases). The V and J ends lost 6 bases and 4 bases respectively, with 18 bases between them. The CDR3 contains 15 residues. The germline V gene encodes CDR1 SQVTM and CDR2 ANQGSEA. The chain's CDR3 is CSVLDRDLSTGELFF. CDR3 coding DNA: TGCAGCGTCCTCGACCGGGACTTGAGCACCGGGGAGCTGTTTTTT.

The chain has TRBV7-9 and TRBJ2-1; no definite D call. Trimming removed 3 bases from V and 7 bases from J, with 10 bases in between. CDR3 length: 13 amino acids. Germline V CDR1 and CDR2: SEHNR, FQNEAQ (reference sequence). CDR3 sequence reads: CASSFSGVNEQFF. The CDR3, as DNA: TGTGCCAGCAGCTTTTCTGGGGTGAATGAGCAGTTCTTC.

This chain uses TRBV12-2 with TRBJ2-1. TRBV12-2 is a pseudogene locus. The CDR3 loop spans 18 amino acids. The CDR3 DNA reads TGTGCAAGTGCCTACATGGCGGCTCAGGCACACAACTACAATGAGCAGTTCTTC. Its protein product is CASAYMAAQAHNYNEQFF.

V usage is TRBV7-2 and J usage is TRBJ2-6, with D possibly TRBD2 on 5 matching bases. The V gene's germline CDR1 is SGHTA and CDR2 FQGNSA. This CDR3 comprises 18 residues. V was trimmed by 4 bases and J by 0 bases, leaving 16 bases between them. The CDR3 DNA sequence: TGTGCCAGCAGCTCTATACTAGGGTGGAGCTCTGGGGCCAACGTCCTGACTTTC. As protein: CASSSILGWSSGANVLTF.

The J gene is TRBJ1-2, the V gene TRBV9; 8 nucleotides line up with TRBD1. Per germline, CDR1 SGDLS and CDR2 YYNGEE. The CDR3 extends over 18 amino acids. Trimming removed 1 base from V and 1 base from J; junction bases left unmatched: 12. The CDR3 DNA is TGTGCCAGCAGCGTATCAGGGACAGGCGGCCGAAATAACTATGGCTACACCTTC. It specifies CASSVSGTGGRNNYGYTF. Looking up the rest from reference TRBV9 and TRBJ1-2 gives the full variable domain: DSGVTQTPKHLITATGQRVTLRCSPRSGDLSVYWYQQSLDQGLQFLIQYYNGEERAKGNILERFSAQQFPDLHSELNLSSLELGDSALYFCASSVSGTGGRNNYGYTFGSGTRLTVV.

V is TRBV7-2 and J is TRBJ2-7; unclear D gene. The V end lost 3 bases, the J end lost 0 bases, and 9 bases lay between the germline ends. CDR1 is SGHTA and CDR2 is FQGNSA in the germline V gene. The CDR3 loop spans 14 amino acids. CDR3 region: CASSFNGLSYEQYF. Here the CDR3 DNA reads TGTGCCAGCAGCTTTAACGGGCTCTCCTACGAGCAGTACTTC.

The rearrangement links TRBV6-5 to TRBJ2-7; TRBD2 is a possible D gene (5 bases). CDR3 length: 15 residues. Germline CDR1 and CDR2: MNHEY and SVGAGI. The ends were cut back, 5 bases at V and 3 bases at J, with 17 bases in the middle. Written as DNA, the CDR3 is TGTGCCAGCAGTCTCGACTACGACGCCAGCTACGAGCAGTACTTC. Translation: CASSLDYDASYEQYF.

A note on this clone: The same CDR3 is also encoded by other DNA sequences in this sample. The chain links TRBV27 to TRBJ2-7; D possibly corresponds to TRBD2 (5 bases). The CDR3 totals 14 residues. Looked up from germline, CDR1 is MNHEY and CDR2 is SMNVEV (reference sequence). The germline V and J ends were trimmed by 2 bases and 0 bases, with 8 bases remaining between them. CDR3 in amino acids: CASSLRRSSYEQYF. In nucleotides, the CDR3 is TGTGCCAGCAGTTTAAGGAGGAGCTCCTACGAGCAGTACTTC.

This clone appeared a single time. V is TRBV7-9 and J is TRBJ2-2; D is perhaps TRBD1 or TRBD2 (5 bases each). The CDR3 contains 15 residues. Trimming took off 3 bases at V and 9 bases at J, with 17 bases between the two ends. Germline values: CDR1 SEHNR, CDR2 FQNEAQ (reference sequence). The CDR3 DNA sequence: TGTGCCAGCAGCTTCGGTCCCCCGGGGACCAGGGAGCTGTTTTTT. It specifies CASSFGPPGTRELFF.

V gene TRBV4-2 combines with J gene TRBJ2-1, with D possibly TRBD2 on 6 matching bases. Germline-derived CDR1 and CDR2 are LGHNA and YNFKEQ. Trimming stripped 0 bases from V and 8 bases from J, with 23 bases between. The CDR3 has 18 residues. The CDR3 coding sequence is TGTGCCAGCAGCCAAGATCCAGGCGGGGCCGAGAGGGTGGATGAGCAGTTCTTC. It yields the protein CASSQDPGGAERVDEQFF.

This sequence joins TRBV10-3 and TRBJ2-7; 9 bases line up with TRBD1. Trimming took 6 bases from V and 0 from J; bases not matched to a gene: 3. This CDR3 contains 14 residues. The germline CDR1 and CDR2 sequences are ENHRY and SYGVKD. CDR3 sequence (DNA): TGTGCCATCAGCGGGACAGGGAGCTCCTACGAGCAGTACTTC. Translating it yields CAISGTGSSYEQYF.

The gene calls are TRBV9 and TRBJ2-3, with 8 bases identical to TRBD2. After removal of 0 bases from V and 6 bases from J, the junction contained 9 bases not matched to a gene. CDR1 SGDLS and CDR2 YYNGEE come from the germline V gene. CDR3 length: 16 residues. This chain's CDR3 is CASSVGGSGSVDTQYF. CDR3 DNA: TGTGCCAGCAGCGTAGGGGGGAGCGGGAGCGTGGATACGCAGTATTTT.

This rearrangement joins TRBV5-6 to TRBJ2-1, with 11 positions matching TRBD2. V was pared by 3 bases and J by 4 bases, with 6 bases of the junction left unmatched. Germline V lookup: CDR1 SGHDT, CDR2 YYEEEE. CDR3 length: 16 amino acids. CDR3 sequence (DNA): TGTGCCAGCAGCTGGATAGCGGGAGGGCGGTACAATGAGCAGTTCTTC. Translation: CASSWIAGGRYNEQFF. The whole variable domain, filled in from reference TRBV5-6 and TRBJ2-1, reads DAGVTQSPTHLIKTRGQQVTLRCSPKSGHDTVSWYQQALGQGPQFIFQYYEEEERQRGNFPDRFSGHQFPNYSSELNVNALLLGDSALYLCASSWIAGGRYNEQFFGPGTRLTVL.

The rearrangement uses TRBV7-9 and TRBJ2-1; 13 nucleotides align to TRBD2. The V gene end was trimmed by 3 bases and the J gene end by 1 base; junction bases not matched to a gene: 9. CDR3 length: 19 amino acids. Germline lookup yields CDR1 SEHNR and CDR2 FQNEAQ (reference sequence). The CDR3 loop is CASSFQLAGGPRSYNEQFF. The CDR3 DNA reads as TGTGCCAGCAGCTTCCAACTAGCGGGAGGGCCCCGGTCCTACAATGAGCAGTTCTTC.

The V call is TRBV5-1, the J call TRBJ1-5; D is ambiguous. V lost 1 base, J lost 0 bases, and 2 bases lay in between. The germline V gene encodes CDR1 SGHRS and CDR2 YFSETQ. This CDR3 is built from 13 residues. CDR3 in amino acids: CASSLYSNQPQHF. CDR3 sequence (DNA): TGCGCCAGCAGCTTGTATAGCAATCAGCCCCAGCATTTT. The whole variable domain, filled in from reference TRBV5-1 and TRBJ1-5, reads KAGVTQTPRYLIKTRGQQVTLSCSPISGHRSVSWYQQTPGQGLQFLFEYFSETQRNKGNFPGRFSGRQFSNSRSEMNVSTLELGDSALYLCASSLYSNQPQHFGDGTRLSIL.

The J gene is TRBJ2-4, the V gene TRBV9; D unresolved. The ends were cut back, 0 bases at V and 2 bases at J, with 9 bases in the middle. This CDR3 has 15 residues. Germline V gene lookup returns CDR1 SGDLS and CDR2 YYNGEE. The CDR3 here is CASSVGRGTKNIQYF. In nucleotides, the CDR3 is TGTGCCAGCAGCGTAGGGAGAGGAACCAAAAACATTCAGTACTTC.

V and J are TRBV29-1 and TRBJ2-7, with D perhaps matching TRBD2 (5 bases). The germline gives CDR1 SQVTM, CDR2 ANQGSEA. The CDR3 covers 14 residues. Deletions cut 6 bases from V and 0 bases from J, with 15 bases between. The CDR3 DNA reads as TGCAGCGTAAGCCGAGGACTTAGCTCCTACGAGCAGTACTTC. The encoded protein is CSVSRGLSSYEQYF.

This rearrangement joins TRBV10-3 to TRBJ1-6, with a possible D match to TRBD1 (6 bases). CDR1 is ENHRY, CDR2 SYGVKD, per germline. The CDR3 spans 13 residues. Trimming took off 3 bases at V and 10 bases at J, with 10 bases between the two ends. This CDR3 reads CAISETGLSPLHF. In DNA, the CDR3 is TGTGCCATCAGTGAAACAGGGTTATCACCCCTCCACTTT.

The chain has TRBV10-2 and TRBJ1-1; D is unclear. This CDR3 contains 11 residues. The germline gives CDR1 WSHSY, CDR2 SAAADI. V was pared by 6 bases and J by 4 bases, with 6 bases between. The CDR3 loop is CASRYLTEAFF. In DNA form, the CDR3 reads TGCGCCAGCAGATATCTCACTGAAGCTTTCTTT.